These T cell receptor beta chains were read from a single sample in a study of shared clonotypes between healthy human individuals. The assay was immunoSEQ multiplex PCR, and TCRdb's table has in-frame clones only and misses some. The sample shows 2 million or so clones, 85% to 95% of them seen only once. The sample comprised naive CD4+ T cells sorted from blood. Every receptor here comes from a young man in good health. Each CDR3 is given with its conserved first and last residue. A D gene is named only where the DNA matches it firmly. Rows give clone size only sometimes, using once, few, many, or a class for an expanded clone.

NA | NA | TRBJ1-2 | TRBV19 | CASNHQNRNYGYTF | TGTGCCAGTAACCACCAAAACCGGAACTATGGCTACACCTTC
NA | NA | TRBJ2-1 | TRBV9 | CASSLLGGSYNEQFF | TGTGCCAGCAGCTTACTGGGTGGCTCCTACAATGAGCAGTTCTTC
NA | NA | TRBJ2-4 | TRBV7-2 | CASSLAKGWLAKNIQYF | TGTGCCAGCAGCTTAGCGAAGGGGTGGCTAGCCAAAAACATTCAGTACTTC
NA | TRBD2 | TRBJ2-1 | TRBV4-1 | CASSQALSGLGNEQFF | TGCGCCAGCAGCCAAGCACTTAGCGGGCTTGGGAATGAGCAGTTCTTC
NA | NA | TRBJ1-4 | TRBV19 | CASSIDLPTSGGTEKLFF | TGTGCCAGTAGTATAGATCTCCCGACATCTGGTGGGACAGAAAAACTGTTTTTT
NA | NA | TRBJ2-2 | TRBV10-3 | CAISTGTPGGELFF | TGTGCCATCAGTACCGGGACCCCTGGCGGGGAGCTGTTTTTT
NA | NA | TRBJ2-1 | TRBV27 | CASSLQGRINNEQFF | TGTGCCAGCAGTTTACAGGGGAGAATTAACAATGAGCAGTTCTTC
NA | TRBD2 | TRBJ2-7 | TRBV5-4 | CASSPPSAGGFEQYF | TGTGCCAGCAGCCCGCCAAGCGCGGGAGGTTTCGAGCAGTACTTC
NA | NA | TRBJ2-7 | TRBV25-1 | CASSEWTPGAYEQYF | TGTGCCAGCAGTGAATGGACCCCTGGGGCCTACGAGCAGTACTTC
NA | TRBD2 | TRBJ2-7 | TRBV6-6 | CASSSTVERGSYEQYF | TGTGCCAGCAGTTCCACGGTCGAGCGGGGCTCCTACGAGCAGTACTTC
once | TRBD1 | TRBJ2-7 | TRBV6-1 | CASSSYPGQGYEQYF | TGTGCCAGCAGTTCCTACCCGGGACAGGGGTACGAGCAGTACTTC
once | NA | TRBJ2-5 | TRBV10-3 | CASSYREETQYF | TGTGCCTCATCCTACAGGGAGGAGACCCAGTACTTC
NA | TRBD1 | TRBJ1-5 | TRBV28 | CASRDRGPINQPQHF | TGTGCCAGCAGAGACAGGGGGCCTATTAATCAGCCCCAGCATTTT
NA | NA | TRBJ2-4 | TRBV18 | CASSPLINRVRENIQYF | TGTGCCAGCTCACCCCTCATTAACAGGGTTAGAGAAAACATTCAGTACTTC
NA | TRBD2 | TRBJ2-2 | TRBV4-1 | CASSQDLNGGAGTGELFF | TGCGCCAGCAGCCAAGATTTGAACGGGGGGGCTGGCACCGGGGAGCTGTTTTTT
NA | NA | TRBJ2-7 | TRBV19 | CASSIHGGTYEQYF | TGTGCCAGTAGTATCCACGGAGGGACCTACGAGCAGTACTTC
NA | TRBD2 | TRBJ2-1 | TRBV7-9 | CASSFRLADGRYNEQFF | TGTGCCAGCAGCTTTCGGCTAGCGGACGGAAGGTACAATGAGCAGTTCTTC
NA | NA | TRBJ1-1 | TRBV10-3 | CAIKGENTEAFF | TGTGCCATCAAGGGAGAGAACACTGAAGCTTTCTTT
NA | NA | TRBJ1-3 | TRBV6-6 | CASSSGQKESGNTIYF | TGTGCCAGCAGCTCCGGACAGAAGGAGAGTGGAAACACCATATATTTT
NA | NA | TRBJ1-5 | TRBV6-1 | CASIEQILYSNQPQHF | TGTGCCAGCATTGAACAGATCCTCTATAGCAATCAGCCCCAGCATTTT
NA | TRBD1 | TRBJ2-3 | TRBV5-1 | CASSLSPGQGGTDTQYF | TGCGCCAGCAGCTTGTCCCCGGGACAGGGAGGCACAGATACGCAGTATTTT
NA | TRBD1 | TRBJ2-7 | TRBV5-1 | CASSLKGQFYEQYF | TGCGCCAGCAGCTTGAAGGGACAGTTCTACGAGCAGTACTTC
NA | NA | TRBJ1-6 | TRBV28 | CASSRAGGGAYNSPLHF | TGTGCCAGCAGTCGCGCGGGGGGAGGCGCCTATAATTCACCCCTCCACTTT
NA | NA | TRBJ2-7 | TRBV27 | CASSARPGPSSYEQYF | TGTGCCAGCAGTGCCCGCCCGGGACCCTCCAGTTACGAGCAGTACTTC
NA | NA | TRBJ2-2 | TRBV9 | CASSYRVAGELFF | TGTGCCAGCAGCTACAGGGTAGCCGGGGAGCTGTTTTTT
NA | NA | TRBJ2-3 | TRBV5-6 | CASSLEVQVRTDTQYF | TGTGCCAGCAGCTTGGAGGTACAGGTCCGCACAGATACGCAGTATTTT
NA | TRBD1 | TRBJ2-3 | TRBV9 | CASSLAKQGSGDTQYF | TGTGCCAGCAGCTTAGCTAAACAGGGGAGTGGCGATACGCAGTATTTT
NA | NA | TRBJ2-7 | TRBV19 | CASRRVGGSYEQYF | TGTGCCAGTAGAAGGGTAGGGGGGTCCTACGAGCAGTACTTC
NA | TRBD2 | TRBJ2-7 | TRBV6-1 | CASSEALAGVYEQYF | TGTGCCAGCAGTGAAGCGCTAGCGGGGGTTTACGAGCAGTACTTC
NA | NA | TRBJ2-6 | TRBV7-2 | CASSVQASGANVLTF | TGTGCCAGCAGCGTACAGGCCTCTGGGGCCAACGTCCTGACTTTC
NA | TRBD2 | TRBJ2-1 | TRBV6-6 | CASGGSYNEQFF | TGTGCCTCGGGGGGGTCCTACAATGAGCAGTTCTTC
once | NA | TRBJ1-6 | TRBV25-1 | CASRSGRLAPLHF | TGTGCCAGCAGATCCGGGCGGCTGGCACCCCTCCACTTT
NA | TRBD1 | TRBJ2-7 | TRBV7-9 | CASSKGQGRDEQYF | TGTGCCAGCAGCAAGGGACAGGGAAGGGACGAGCAGTACTTC
NA | NA | TRBJ2-7 | TRBV19 | CASSIEGRVYPYEQYF | TGTGCCAGTAGTATAGAAGGAAGGGTCTATCCCTACGAGCAGTACTTC
NA | NA | TRBJ2-2 | TRBV9 | CASSVVGTGELFF | TGTGCCAGCAGCGTAGTAGGTACCGGGGAGCTGTTTTTT
NA | NA | TRBJ2-7 | TRBV6-5 | CASSSGTGHSYEQYF | TGTGCCAGCAGCAGCGGGACAGGCCACTCCTACGAGCAGTACTTC
few | TRBD1 | TRBJ2-2 | TRBV7-3 | CASSPGQGSTGELFF | TGTGCCAGCAGCCCTGGACAGGGGAGCACCGGGGAGCTGTTTTTT
NA | NA | TRBJ2-7 | TRBV7-8 | CASSLGQGIYEQYF | TGTGCCAGCAGCTTAGGCCAGGGAATCTACGAGCAGTACTTC
NA | NA | TRBJ2-3 | TRBV18 | CASSPRPSSTDTQYF | TGTGCCAGCTCACCACGGCCAAGCAGCACAGATACGCAGTATTTT
NA | NA | TRBJ2-7 | TRBV6-5 | CASRRGGVIYEQYF | TGTGCCAGCAGACGTGGAGGGGTGATCTACGAGCAGTACTTC
NA | NA | TRBJ1-1 | TRBV28 | CASSLLTENTEAFF | TGTGCCAGCAGTCTTTTGACGGAGAACACTGAAGCTTTCTTT
NA | NA | TRBJ2-3 | TRBV7-2 | CASSYFTDTQYF | TGTGCCAGCAGCTACTTCACAGATACGCAGTATTTT
NA | NA | TRBJ2-5 | TRBV25-1 | CASSESNRAQETQYF | TGTGCCAGCAGTGAATCAAACAGGGCTCAAGAGACCCAGTACTTC
NA | NA | TRBJ2-3 | TRBV10-3 | CAISESRDTQYF | TGTGCCATCAGTGAGTCTAGAGATACGCAGTATTTT
NA | TRBD2 | TRBJ2-3 | TRBV5-6 | CASSTLAGVVDTQYF | TGTGCCAGCAGCACCCTAGCGGGAGTGGTAGATACGCAGTATTTT
once | NA | TRBJ1-5 | TRBV10-2 | CASSEGYVSNQPQHF | TGCGCCAGCAGCGAGGGGTACGTTAGCAATCAGCCCCAGCATTTT
once | NA | TRBJ2-2 | TRBV27 | CASGRGVGELFF | TGTGCCAGCGGTAGAGGGGTCGGGGAGCTGTTTTTT
NA | TRBD1 | TRBJ2-5 | TRBV11-3 | CASSWTGGETQYF | TGTGCCAGCAGCTGGACAGGGGGAGAGACCCAGTACTTC
once | TRBD1 | TRBJ2-7 | TRBV30 | CAWSEPGLGQYEQYF | TGTGCCTGGAGTGAACCCGGATTGGGACAGTACGAGCAGTACTTC
NA | NA | TRBJ2-3 | TRBV2 | CASSELVDTQYF | TGTGCCAGCAGTGAATTAGTGGATACGCAGTATTTT
NA | NA | TRBJ1-2 | TRBV6-6 | CASSYYGGTNYGYTF | TGTGCCAGCAGTTACTATGGGGGGACTAACTATGGCTACACCTTC
NA | TRBD1 | TRBJ2-5 | TRBV7-7 | CASSLDRGETQYF | TGTGCTAGCAGCCTAGACAGGGGTGAGACCCAGTACTTC
NA | NA | TRBJ1-3 | TRBV6-1 | CASRSPREANTIYF | TGTGCCAGCAGGAGTCCGAGGGAGGCAAACACCATATATTTT